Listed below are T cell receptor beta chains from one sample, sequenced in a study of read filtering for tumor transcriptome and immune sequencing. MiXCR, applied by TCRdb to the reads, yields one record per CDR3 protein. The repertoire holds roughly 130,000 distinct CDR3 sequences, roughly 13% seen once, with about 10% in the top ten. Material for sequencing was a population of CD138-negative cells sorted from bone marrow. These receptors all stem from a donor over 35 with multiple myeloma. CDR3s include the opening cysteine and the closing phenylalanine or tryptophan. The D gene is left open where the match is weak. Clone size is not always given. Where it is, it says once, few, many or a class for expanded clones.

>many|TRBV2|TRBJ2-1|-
CASSVRDEQFF
TGTGCCAGCAGTGTCAGGGATGAGCAGTTCTTC
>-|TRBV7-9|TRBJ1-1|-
CASGRQLDTEAFF
TGTGCCAGCGGCCGTCAATTGGACACTGAAGCTTTCTTT
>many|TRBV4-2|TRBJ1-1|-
CASTRPELHTEAFF
TGTGCCAGCACCCGCCCTGAACTACACACTGAAGCTTTCTTT
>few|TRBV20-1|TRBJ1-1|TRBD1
CSARFSGTGFEAFF
TGCAGTGCTAGGTTCTCCGGGACAGGGTTTGAAGCTTTCTTT
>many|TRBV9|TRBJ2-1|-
CASSVGLGGRWNEQFF
TGTGCCAGCAGCGTAGGGCTCGGGGGCCGGTGGAATGAGCAGTTCTTC
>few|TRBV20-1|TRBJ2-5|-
CGARENSRGTQYF
TGCGGTGCTAGAGAGAACTCGCGGGGGACCCAGTACTTC
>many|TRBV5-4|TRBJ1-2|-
CASSAGAGYGYTF
TGTGCCAGCAGCGCAGGGGCCGGCTATGGCTACACCTTC
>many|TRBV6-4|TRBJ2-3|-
CASSDSEAGSDTQYF
TGTGCCAGCAGTGACTCTGAGGCAGGTTCAGATACGCAGTATTTT
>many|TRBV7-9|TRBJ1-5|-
CASSLVGPGNQPQHF
TGTGCCAGCAGCTTAGTGGGCCCCGGCAATCAGCCCCAGCATTTT
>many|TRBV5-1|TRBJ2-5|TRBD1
CASSSGTGGQETQYF
TGCGCCAGCAGCTCCGGGACAGGCGGCCAAGAGACCCAGTACTTC
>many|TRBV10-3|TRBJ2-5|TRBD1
CAISAATGEQETQYF
TGTGCCATCAGTGCGGCAACAGGGGAGCAAGAGACCCAGTACTTC
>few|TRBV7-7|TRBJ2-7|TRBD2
CASSLPGGPSSYEQYF
TGTGCCAGCAGCTTACCGGGAGGCCCCAGCTCCTACGAGCAGTACTTC
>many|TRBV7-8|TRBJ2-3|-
CASSQWGDTQYF
TGTGCCAGCAGCCAATGGGGAGATACGCAGTATTTT
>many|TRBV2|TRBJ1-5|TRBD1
CASRQGTHQPQHF
TGTGCCAGCAGACAGGGGACCCATCAGCCCCAGCATTTT
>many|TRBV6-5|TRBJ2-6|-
CASSYQRLGSGANVLTF
TGTGCCAGCAGTTACCAGCGTCTAGGGTCTGGGGCCAACGTCCTGACTTTC
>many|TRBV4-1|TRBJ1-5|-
CASSPRNSNQPQHF
TGCGCCAGCAGCCCCAGAAACAGCAATCAGCCCCAGCATTTT
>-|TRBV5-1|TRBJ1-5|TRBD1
CASSPGTDNQPQHF
TGCGCCAGCAGCCCCGGGACAGACAATCAGCCCCAGCATTTT
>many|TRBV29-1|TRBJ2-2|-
CSVEDSYSTNTGELFF
TGCAGCGTTGAAGATAGTTACAGCACCAACACCGGGGAGCTGTTTTTT
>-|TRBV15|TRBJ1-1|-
CATSRGRDGLTMNTEAFF
TGTGCCACCAGCAGAGGACGGGACGGACTAACCATGAACACTGAAGCTTTCTTT
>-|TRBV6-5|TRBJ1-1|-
CASNRRQNTEAFF
TGTGCCAGCAACCGACGGCAGAACACTGAAGCATTCTTT
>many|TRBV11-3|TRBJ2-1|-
CASSLGLRENEQFF
TGTGCCAGCAGCTTAGGTCTCAGGGAAAATGAGCAGTTCTTC
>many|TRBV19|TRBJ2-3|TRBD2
CASSPSGERGDTQYF
TGTGCCAGTAGTCCCTCGGGGGAGCGGGGAGATACGCAGTATTTT
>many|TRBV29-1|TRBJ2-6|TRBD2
CSASGGLSSGANVLTF
TGCAGCGCCAGCGGGGGCCTAAGCTCTGGGGCCAACGTCCTGACTTTC
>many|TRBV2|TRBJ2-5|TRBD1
CASSPDRGREETQYF
TGTGCCAGCAGCCCGGACAGGGGACGAGAAGAGACCCAGTACTTC
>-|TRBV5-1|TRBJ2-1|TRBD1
CASSWGQGARNEQFF
TGCGCCAGCAGTTGGGGACAGGGGGCGCGCAATGAGCAGTTCTTC
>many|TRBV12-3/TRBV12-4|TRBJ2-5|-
CASNPGAYETQYF
TGTGCCAGCAATCCAGGGGCGTATGAGACCCAGTACTTC
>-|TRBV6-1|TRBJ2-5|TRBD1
CASRRQGAENQETQYF
TGTGCCAGCAGACGACAGGGGGCGGAAAACCAAGAGACCCAGTACTTC
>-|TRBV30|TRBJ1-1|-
CAWKIVKTRTEAFF
TGTGCCTGGAAGATCGTGAAGACGAGGACTGAAGCTTTCTTT
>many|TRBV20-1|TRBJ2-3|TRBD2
CSAISGTSATDTQYF
TGCAGTGCTATCTCCGGGACTAGTGCCACAGATACGCAGTATTTT
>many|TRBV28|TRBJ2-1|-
CASRRDFSRPNEQFF
TGTGCCAGCAGGAGGGACTTTTCCCGCCCCAATGAGCAGTTCTTC
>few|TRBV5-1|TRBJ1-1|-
CASSTQGYTEAFF
TGCGCCAGCAGCACACAAGGGTACACTGAAGCTTTCTTT
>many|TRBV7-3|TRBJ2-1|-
CASSSSSQNNEQFF
TGTGCCAGCAGCTCTAGCTCGCAAAACAATGAGCAGTTCTTC
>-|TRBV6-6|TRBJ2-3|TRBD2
CASSSQLAEVTDTQYF
TGTGCCAGCAGTTCTCAACTAGCGGAAGTCACAGATACGCAGTATTTT
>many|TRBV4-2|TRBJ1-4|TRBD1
CASSQEQGSPNEKLFF
TGTGCCAGCAGCCAAGAACAGGGGAGTCCTAATGAAAAACTGTTTTTT
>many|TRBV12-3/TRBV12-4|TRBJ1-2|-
CASSFSGRGYTF
TGTGCCAGCAGTTTCAGTGGGCGCGGCTACACCTTC
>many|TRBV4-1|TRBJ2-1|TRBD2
CASSQGTSGTYNEQFF
TGCGCCAGCAGCCAAGGAACTAGCGGGACCTACAATGAGCAGTTCTTC
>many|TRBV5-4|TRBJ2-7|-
CASSLFGPSYEQYF
TGTGCCAGCAGCTTGTTCGGGCCTAGCTACGAGCAGTACTTC